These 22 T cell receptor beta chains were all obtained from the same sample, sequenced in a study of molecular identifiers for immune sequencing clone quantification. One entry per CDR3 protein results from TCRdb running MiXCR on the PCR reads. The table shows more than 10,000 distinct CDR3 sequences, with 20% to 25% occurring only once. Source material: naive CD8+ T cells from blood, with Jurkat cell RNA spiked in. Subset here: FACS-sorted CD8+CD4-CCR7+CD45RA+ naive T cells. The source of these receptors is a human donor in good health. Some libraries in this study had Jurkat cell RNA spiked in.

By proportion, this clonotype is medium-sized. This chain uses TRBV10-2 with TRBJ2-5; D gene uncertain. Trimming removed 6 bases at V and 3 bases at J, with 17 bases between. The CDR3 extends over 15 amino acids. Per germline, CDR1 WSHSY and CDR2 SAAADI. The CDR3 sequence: CASRSGPNREETQYF. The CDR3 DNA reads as TGCGCCAGCAGGTCCGGGCCAAATAGGGAAGAGACCCAGTACTTC.

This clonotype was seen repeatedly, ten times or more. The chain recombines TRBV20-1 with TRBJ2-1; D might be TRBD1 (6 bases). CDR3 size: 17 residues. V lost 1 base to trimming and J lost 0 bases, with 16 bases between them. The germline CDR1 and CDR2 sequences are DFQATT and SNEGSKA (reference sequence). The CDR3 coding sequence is TGCAGTGCTAGAGTCACGGGACAAACCTACTCCTACAATGAGCAGTTCTTC. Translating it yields CSARVTGQTYSYNEQFF.

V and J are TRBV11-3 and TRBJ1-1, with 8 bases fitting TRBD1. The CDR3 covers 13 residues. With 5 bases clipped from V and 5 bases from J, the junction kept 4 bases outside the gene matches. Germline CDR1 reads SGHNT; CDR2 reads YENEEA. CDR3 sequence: CASSRWTGTEAFF. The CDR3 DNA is TGTGCCAGCAGCCGCTGGACAGGGACTGAAGCTTTCTTT.

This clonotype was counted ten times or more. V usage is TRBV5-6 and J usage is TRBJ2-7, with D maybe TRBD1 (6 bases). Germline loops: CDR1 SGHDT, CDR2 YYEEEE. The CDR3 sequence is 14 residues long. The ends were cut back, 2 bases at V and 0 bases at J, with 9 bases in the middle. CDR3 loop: CASSLLDSSYEQYF. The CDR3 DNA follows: TGTGCCAGCAGCTTACTGGACAGCTCCTACGAGCAGTACTTC.

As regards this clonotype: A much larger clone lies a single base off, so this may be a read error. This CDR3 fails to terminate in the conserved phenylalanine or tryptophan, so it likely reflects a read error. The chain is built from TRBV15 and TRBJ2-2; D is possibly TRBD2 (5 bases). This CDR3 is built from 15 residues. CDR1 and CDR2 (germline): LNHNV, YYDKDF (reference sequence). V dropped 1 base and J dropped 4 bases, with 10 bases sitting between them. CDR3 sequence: CATSRAQEVTGELFS. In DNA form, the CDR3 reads TGTGCCACCAGCAGAGCTCAGGAGGTCACCGGGGAGCTGTTTTCT.

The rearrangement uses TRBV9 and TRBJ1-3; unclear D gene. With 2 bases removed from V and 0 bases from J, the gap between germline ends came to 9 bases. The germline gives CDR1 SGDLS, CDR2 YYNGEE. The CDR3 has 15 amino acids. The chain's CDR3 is CASSVGTDSGNTIYF. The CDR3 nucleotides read TGTGCCAGCAGCGTGGGCACCGACTCTGGAAACACCATATATTTT.

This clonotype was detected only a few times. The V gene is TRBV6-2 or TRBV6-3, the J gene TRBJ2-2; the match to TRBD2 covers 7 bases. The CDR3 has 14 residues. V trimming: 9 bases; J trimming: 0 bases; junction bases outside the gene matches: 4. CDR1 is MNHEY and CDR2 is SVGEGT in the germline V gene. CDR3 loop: CASGAGSNTGELFF. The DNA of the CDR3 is TGTGCCAGTGGAGCGGGGTCGAACACCGGGGAGCTGTTTTTT.

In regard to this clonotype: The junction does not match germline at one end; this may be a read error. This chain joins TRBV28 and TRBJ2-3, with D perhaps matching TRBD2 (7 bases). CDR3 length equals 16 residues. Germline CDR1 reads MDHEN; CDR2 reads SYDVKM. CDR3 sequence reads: CASNLWGGAHTDTQYF. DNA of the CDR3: TGTGCCAGCAATTTATGGGGGGGGGCCCACACAGATACGCAGTATTTT. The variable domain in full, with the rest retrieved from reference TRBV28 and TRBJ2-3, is DVKVTQSSRYLVKRTGEKVFLECVQDMDHENMFWYRQDPGLGLRLIYFSYDVKMKEKGDIPEGYSVSREKKERFSLILESASTNQTSMYLCASNLWGGAHTDTQYFGPGTRLTVL.

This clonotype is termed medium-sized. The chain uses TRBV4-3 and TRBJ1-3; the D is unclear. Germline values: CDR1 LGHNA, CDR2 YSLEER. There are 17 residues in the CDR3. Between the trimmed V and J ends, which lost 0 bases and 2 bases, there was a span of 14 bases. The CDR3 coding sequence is TGCGCCAGCAGCCAAGATCGCGGCAACCATCCTGGAAACACCATATATTTT. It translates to CASSQDRGNHPGNTIYF.

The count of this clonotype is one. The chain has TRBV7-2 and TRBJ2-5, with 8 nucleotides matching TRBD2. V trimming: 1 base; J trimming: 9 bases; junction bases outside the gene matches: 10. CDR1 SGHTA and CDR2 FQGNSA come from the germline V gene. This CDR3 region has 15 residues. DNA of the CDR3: TGTGCCAGCAGCTTAGATGCGGGGGGTTATGAGGCCCAGTACTTC. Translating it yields CASSLDAGGYEAQYF.

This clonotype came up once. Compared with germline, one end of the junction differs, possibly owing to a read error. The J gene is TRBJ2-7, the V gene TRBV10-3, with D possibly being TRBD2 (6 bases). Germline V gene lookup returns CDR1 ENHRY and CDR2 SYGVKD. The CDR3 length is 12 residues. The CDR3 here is CAISGSDYEQNF. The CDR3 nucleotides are TGTGCCATCAGTGGGTCGGACTACGAGCAGAACTTC.

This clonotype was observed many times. Here the CDR3 reads CASSLAPGSEEGYTF. CDR3 DNA: TGTGCCAGCAGTTTAGCTCCGGGTTCTGAGGAGGGCTACACCTTC. The V gene is TRBV27, the J gene TRBJ1-2, with D uncertain. Germline V lookup: CDR1 MNHEY, CDR2 SMNVEV (reference sequence). V dropped 2 bases and J dropped 8 bases, with 18 bases sitting between them. This CDR3 is built from 15 residues.

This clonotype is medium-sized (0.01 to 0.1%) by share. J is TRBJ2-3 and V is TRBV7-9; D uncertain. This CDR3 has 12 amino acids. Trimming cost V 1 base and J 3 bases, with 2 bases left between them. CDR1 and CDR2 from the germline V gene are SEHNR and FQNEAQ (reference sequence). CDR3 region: CASSLDTDTQYF. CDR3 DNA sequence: TGTGCCAGCAGCTTAGATACAGATACGCAGTATTTT.

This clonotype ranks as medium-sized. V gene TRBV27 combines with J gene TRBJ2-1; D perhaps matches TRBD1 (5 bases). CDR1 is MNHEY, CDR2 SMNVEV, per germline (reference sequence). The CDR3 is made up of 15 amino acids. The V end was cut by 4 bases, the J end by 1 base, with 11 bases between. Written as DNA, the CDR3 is TGTGCCAGCAGTTATGTCGCAGGGTCCTACAATGAGCAGTTCTTC. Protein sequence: CASSYVAGSYNEQFF.

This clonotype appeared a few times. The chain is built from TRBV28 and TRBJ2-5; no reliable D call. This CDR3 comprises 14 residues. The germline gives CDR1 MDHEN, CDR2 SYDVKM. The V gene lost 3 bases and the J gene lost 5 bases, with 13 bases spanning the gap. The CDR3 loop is CASSFMGIGETQYF. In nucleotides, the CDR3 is TGTGCCAGCAGTTTTATGGGGATTGGGGAGACCCAGTACTTC.

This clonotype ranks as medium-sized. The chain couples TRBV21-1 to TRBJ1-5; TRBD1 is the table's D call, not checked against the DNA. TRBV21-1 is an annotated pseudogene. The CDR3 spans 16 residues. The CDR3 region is CASSKPLPTVNQPQHF. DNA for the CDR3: TGTGCCAGCAGCAAACCCCTGCCCACCGTCAATCAGCCCCAGCATTTT.

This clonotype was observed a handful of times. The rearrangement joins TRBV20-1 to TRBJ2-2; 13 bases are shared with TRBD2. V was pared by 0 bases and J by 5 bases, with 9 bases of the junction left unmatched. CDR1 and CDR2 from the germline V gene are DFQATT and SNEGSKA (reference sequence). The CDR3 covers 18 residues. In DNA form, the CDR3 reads TGCAGTGCTAGAGATTTACTAGCGGGGGGGCCTCGAACCGGGGAGCTGTTTTTT. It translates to CSARDLLAGGPRTGELFF.

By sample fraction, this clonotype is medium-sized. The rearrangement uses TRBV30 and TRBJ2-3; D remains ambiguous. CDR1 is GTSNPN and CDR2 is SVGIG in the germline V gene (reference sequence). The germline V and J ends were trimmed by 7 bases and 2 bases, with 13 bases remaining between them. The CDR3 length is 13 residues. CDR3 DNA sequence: TGTGCCTCAGATTCCCTATTCACAGATACGCAGTATTTT. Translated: CASDSLFTDTQYF.

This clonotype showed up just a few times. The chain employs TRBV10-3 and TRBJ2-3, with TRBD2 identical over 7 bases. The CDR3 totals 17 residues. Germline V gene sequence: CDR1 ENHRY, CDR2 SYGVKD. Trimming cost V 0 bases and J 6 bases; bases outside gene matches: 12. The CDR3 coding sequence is TGTGCCATCAGTGAGTCTGGGCTAGCGGCACCTGGGGATACGCAGTATTTT. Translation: CAISESGLAAPGDTQYF.

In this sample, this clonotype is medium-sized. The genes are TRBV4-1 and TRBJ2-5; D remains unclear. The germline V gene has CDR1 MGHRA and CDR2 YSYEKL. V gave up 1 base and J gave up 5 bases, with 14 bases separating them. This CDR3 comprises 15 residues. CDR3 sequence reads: CASSQGVPGEETQYF. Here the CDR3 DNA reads TGCGCCAGCAGCCAAGGCGTCCCGGGTGAGGAGACCCAGTACTTC.

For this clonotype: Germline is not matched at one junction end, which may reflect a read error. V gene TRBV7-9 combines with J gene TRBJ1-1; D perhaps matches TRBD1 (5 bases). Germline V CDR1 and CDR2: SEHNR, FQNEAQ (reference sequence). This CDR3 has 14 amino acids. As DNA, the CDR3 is TGTGCGAGCAGCTTAGTTGGGGGGTCCCTCGAAGCTCTCTTT. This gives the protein CASSLVGGSLEALF.

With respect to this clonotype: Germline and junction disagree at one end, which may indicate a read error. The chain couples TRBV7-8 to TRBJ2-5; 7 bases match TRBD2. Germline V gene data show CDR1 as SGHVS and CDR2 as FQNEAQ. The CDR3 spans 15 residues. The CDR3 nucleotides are TGTGCCCGCAGCTACGCCCTAGCGGTCCAAGCGCCCCCCTCCTTC. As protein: CARSYALAVQAPPSF.